This TCR beta chain is drawn from a study of T-cell memory formation after mild COVID-19. The V end was cut by 4 bases, the J end by 4 bases, with 8 bases between. This CDR3 region has 12 residues. Germline V gene data show CDR1 as SGHTA and CDR2 as FQGNSA. TCRdb re-analysed the 5' RACE reads in MiXCR, keeping a single row per CDR3 protein. The sample holds some 320,000 distinct CDR3 sequences, about 15% seen once. There are many counts of this clonotype. Its antigen remains unidentified. Study-level findings and limits: CD4/CD8 balance held among clones contracting day 15 to 85, and later expanders leaned CD4+. CD4+ contracting clones were found mainly in CM and EM, and CD8+ ones in EMRA.

Sequences were obtained from PBMCs or a T cell subset sorted from them (not recorded which). This clonotype was sampled from a man aged 18 to 30 who had mild COVID-19 (a few samples of this study predate the infection). Cell type and time point are not known. This chain connects TRBV7-2 to TRBJ2-7; D ambiguous. The CDR3 coding sequence is TGTGCCAGCAGCTCATCTAATTACGAGCAGTACTTC. Amino acids: CASSSSNYEQYF.